Shown below are 19 T cell receptor beta chains from a single sample sequenced in a study of cytotoxic CD8 clonotypes in ibrutinib-treated CLL. The repertoire was sequenced with immunoSEQ multiplex PCR; TCRdb's copy has only in-frame clones and lacks some. Of approximately 24,000 clones in the sample, about 78% were seen once. Sequenced here: PBMCs, sampled before ibrutinib treatment. These receptors were collected from a human donor with chronic lymphocytic leukemia.

This clone occurred once. The chain carries TRBV16 and TRBJ2-7, with D hard to call. Trimming removed 7 bases at V and 2 bases at J, with 12 bases between. In germline, CDR1 is KGHSY, CDR2 FQNENV. CDR3 length equals 13 residues. CDR3 residues: CASTDIFTYEQYF. In DNA form, the CDR3 reads TGTGCCAGCACTGACATATTTACCTACGAGCAGTACTTC.

In its sample, this clone was seen once. The chain is built from TRBV2 and TRBJ2-1, with 7 bases lining up with TRBD2. The CDR3 contains 13 residues. J gave up 13 bases and V 3 bases, and 9 bases lay outside the gene matches. Germline V gene data show CDR1 as SNHLY and CDR2 as FYNNEI. CDR3 sequence: CASSESEGRGQFF. CDR3 nucleotides: TGTGCCAGCAGTGAGAGTGAGGGGAGGGGTCAGTTCTTC.

V and J are TRBV5-5 and TRBJ2-5; D unclear. The V end lost 4 bases, the J end lost 5 bases, and 3 bases lay between the germline ends. The CDR3 totals 10 residues. The germline gives CDR1 SGHKS, CDR2 YYEKEE (reference sequence). Here the CDR3 DNA reads TGTGCCAGCAGCCGGGAGACCCAGTACTTC. Its translation is CASSRETQYF.

The CDR3 here is CASSPTTGGTEAFF. The CDR3 bases are TGTGCCAGCAGCCCCACGACAGGGGGCACTGAAGCTTTCTTT. The gene calls are TRBV7-3 and TRBJ1-1, with 9 bases identical to TRBD1. The length of the CDR3 is 14 residues. V trimming: 5 bases; J trimming: 4 bases; junction bases outside the gene matches: 5. Germline CDR1 reads SGHTA; CDR2 reads FQGTGA.

The V call is TRBV5-1, the J call TRBJ2-4; D is possibly TRBD2 (6 bases). This CDR3 has 13 amino acids. Trimming cost V 2 bases and J 12 bases, with 15 bases left between them. Germline V gene data show CDR1 as SGHRS and CDR2 as YFSETQ. CDR3 amino acids: CASSFDPGGSQYF. In DNA form, the CDR3 reads TGCGCCAGCAGCTTCGATCCAGGAGGGTCTCAGTACTTC.

This chain uses TRBV10-2 with TRBJ1-2; 7 bases are a match to TRBD1. V was clipped by 3 bases and J by 5 bases; unmatched bases: 6. This CDR3 region has 14 residues. Germline V gene lookup returns CDR1 WSHSY and CDR2 SAAADI. The CDR3 region has the DNA TGCGCCAGCAGTGACTCCGGGACAGTTTATGGCTACACCTTC. It is translated as CASSDSGTVYGYTF.

The CDR3 DNA reads TGTGCCAGCAGCCGGACGGCGAGCTCCTACAATGAGCAGTTCTTC. Translation gives CASSRTASSYNEQFF. This chain links TRBV7-3 with TRBJ2-1, with D unresolved. CDR1 and CDR2 from the germline V gene are SGHTA and FQGTGA. The CDR3 is 15 residues long. Deletions cut 5 bases from V and 0 bases from J, with 11 bases between.

This clone came up once. The J gene is TRBJ2-1, the V gene TRBV27; D possibly uses TRBD1 or TRBD2 (7 bases each). From germline, CDR1 is MNHEY and CDR2 SMNVEV (reference sequence). The germline V and J ends were trimmed by 3 bases and 6 bases, with 15 bases remaining between them. This CDR3 is 15 amino acids long. CDR3 DNA sequence: TGTGCCAGCAGTTTCTACAGGGGAGGGGGCAATGAGCAGTTCTTC. Translation: CASSFYRGGGNEQFF.

The chain couples TRBV5-6 to TRBJ2-1; 7 bases align to TRBD2. Germline trimming cut 2 bases from V and 6 bases from J; bases unmatched to any gene: 8. Germline V CDR1 and CDR2: SGHDT, YYEEEE. CDR3 length: 15 amino acids. CDR3 nucleotide sequence: TGTGCCAGCAGCTTTGATGATAGCGGGTTCAATGAGCAGTTCTTC. Its protein product is CASSFDDSGFNEQFF. Variable domain in full (rest from reference TRBV5-6 and TRBJ2-1): DAGVTQSPTHLIKTRGQQVTLRCSPKSGHDTVSWYQQALGQGPQFIFQYYEEEERQRGNFPDRFSGHQFPNYSSELNVNALLLGDSALYLCASSFDDSGFNEQFFGPGTRLTVL.

The chain links TRBV29-1 to TRBJ2-1; D call uncertain. Per germline, CDR1 SQVTM and CDR2 ANQGSEA. The CDR3 is 13 amino acids. Deletions cut 1 base from V and 3 bases from J, with 7 bases between. In DNA form, the CDR3 reads TGCAGCGTTGAAGGACTCGACTACAATGAGCAGTTCTTC. It is translated as CSVEGLDYNEQFF.

The chain couples TRBV7-8 to TRBJ1-5, with D possibly TRBD1 on 6 matching bases. This CDR3 has 14 amino acids. Trimming left V 0 bases short and J 4 bases short, with 7 bases between. Per the germline V gene, CDR1 is SGHVS and CDR2 is FQNEAQ. The CDR3 spells CASSLAQGNQPQHF. In DNA, the CDR3 is TGTGCCAGCAGCTTAGCACAGGGAAATCAGCCCCAGCATTTT. Together with reference TRBV7-8 and TRBJ1-5, the CDR3 gives the full variable domain: GAGVSQSPRYKVAKRGQDVALRCDPISGHVSLFWYQQALGQGPEFLTYFQNEAQLDKSGLPSDRFFAERPEGSVSTLKIQRTQQEDSAVYLCASSLAQGNQPQHFGDGTRLSIL.

The chain carries TRBV14 and TRBJ2-3; D ambiguous. There are 13 residues in the CDR3. CDR1 is SGHDN, CDR2 FVKESK, per germline. Between the trimmed V and J ends, which lost 0 bases and 6 bases, there was a span of 7 bases. DNA of the CDR3: TGTGCCAGCAGCCAAGATTTGGGTGATACGCAGTATTTT. It is translated as CASSQDLGDTQYF.

The CDR3 DNA reads as TGTGCCAGCAGTTTAGGGCGGAACACTGAAGCTTTCTTT. This codes for CASSLGRNTEAFF. V is TRBV27 and J is TRBJ1-1; no firm D call. The CDR3 length is 13 residues. Germline CDR1 and CDR2: MNHEY and SMNVEV (reference sequence). Deletions cut 2 bases from V and 1 base from J, with 5 bases between.

The chain couples TRBV5-1 to TRBJ1-5; D not certain. Germline V gene data show CDR1 as SGHRS and CDR2 as YFSETQ. CDR3 length equals 14 residues. Trimming shortened V by 3 bases and J by 2 bases, and 9 bases separated the two germline ends. The DNA for the CDR3 is TGCGCCAGCAGCTACTCCGGGGGCAATCAGCCCCAGCATTTT. The encoded protein is CASSYSGGNQPQHF.

The table lists this clone with a count of one. The chain uses TRBV6-1 and TRBJ2-7; 9 bases fit TRBD1. This CDR3 has 15 amino acids. After removal of 11 bases from V and 4 bases from J, the junction contained 15 bases not matched to a gene. Germline CDR1 is MNHNS and CDR2 is SASEGT. Written as DNA, the CDR3 is TGTGCCTCCAGGGTAGGTCACGGACAGGGGTACGAGCAGTACTTC. Amino acids: CASRVGHGQGYEQYF.

The chain uses TRBV7-2 and TRBJ2-1; 10 bases match TRBD1. The CDR3 is 17 amino acids. Trimming took 3 bases from V and 3 from J; bases not matched to a gene: 8. The germline V gene encodes CDR1 SGHTA and CDR2 FQGNSA. CDR3 coding DNA: TGTGCCAGCAGCTTGTACCCCGGGACAGGGGTCTACAATGAGCAGTTCTTC. Translating gives CASSLYPGTGVYNEQFF.

This rearrangement joins TRBV7-9 to TRBJ2-2; 10 nucleotides match TRBD2. The CDR3 covers 15 residues. Germline CDR1 and CDR2: SEHNR and FQNEAQ (reference sequence). Trimming removed 6 bases from V and 5 bases from J; junction bases left unmatched: 6. CDR3 sequence reads: CASRGLAGVTGELFF. The CDR3 DNA is TGTGCCAGCAGGGGTCTAGCGGGAGTTACCGGGGAGCTGTTTTTT. Drawing the rest from reference TRBV7-9 and TRBJ2-2, the complete variable domain is DTGVSQNPRHKITKRGQNVTFRCDPISEHNRLYWYRQTLGQGPEFLTYFQNEAQLEKSRLLSDRFSAERPKGSFSTLEIQRTEQGDSAMYLCASRGLAGVTGELFFGEGSRLTVL.

The chain links TRBV9 to TRBJ1-2; possibly TRBD1 for D (6 bases). CDR1 SGDLS and CDR2 YYNGEE come from the germline V gene. Deletions cut 4 bases from V and 3 bases from J, with 16 bases between. The CDR3 sequence is 15 residues long. The CDR3: CASSPTRGQYYGYTF. CDR3 bases: TGTGCCAGCAGCCCTACTCGGGGGCAGTACTATGGCTACACCTTC.

The rearrangement uses TRBV28 and TRBJ1-5, with D uncertain. The CDR3 consists of 16 residues. CDR1 MDHEN and CDR2 SYDVKM come from the germline V gene. Trimming took off 5 bases at V and 5 bases at J, with 19 bases between the two ends. For the CDR3, the DNA is TGTGCCAGCAGTCCCATGAGTATAGGGAGCCATCAGCCCCAGCATTTT. It yields the protein CASSPMSIGSHQPQHF. The full variable domain, in which reference TRBV28 and TRBJ1-5 provide the parts outside the CDR3, is DVKVTQSSRYLVKRTGEKVFLECVQDMDHENMFWYRQDPGLGLRLIYFSYDVKMKEKGDIPEGYSVSREKKERFSLILESASTNQTSMYLCASSPMSIGSHQPQHFGDGTRLSIL.